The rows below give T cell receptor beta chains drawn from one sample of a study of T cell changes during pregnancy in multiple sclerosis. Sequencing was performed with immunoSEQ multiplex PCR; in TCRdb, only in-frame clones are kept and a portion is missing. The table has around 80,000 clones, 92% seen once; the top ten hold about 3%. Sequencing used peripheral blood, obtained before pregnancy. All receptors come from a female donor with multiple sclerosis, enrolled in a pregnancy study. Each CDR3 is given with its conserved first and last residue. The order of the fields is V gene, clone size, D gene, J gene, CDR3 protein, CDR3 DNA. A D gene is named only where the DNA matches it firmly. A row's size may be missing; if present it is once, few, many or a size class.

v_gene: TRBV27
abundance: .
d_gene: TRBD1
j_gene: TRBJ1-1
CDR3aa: CASSARQGASGNTEAFF
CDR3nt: TGTGCCAGCAGTGCCCGACAGGGGGCCTCGGGGAACACTGAAGCTTTCTTT

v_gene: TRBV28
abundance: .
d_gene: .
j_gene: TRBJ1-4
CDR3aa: CASSSTNEKLFF
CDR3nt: TGTGCCAGCAGTAGCACTAATGAAAAACTGTTTTTT

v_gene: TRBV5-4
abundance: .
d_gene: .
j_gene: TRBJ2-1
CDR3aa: CASSLTSFNEQFF
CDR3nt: TGTGCCAGCAGCCTGACTAGTTTCAATGAGCAGTTCTTC

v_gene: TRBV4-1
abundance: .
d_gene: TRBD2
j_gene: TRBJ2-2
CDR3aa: CASSLTSGTGELFF
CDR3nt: TGCGCCAGCAGTCTGACTAGCGGGACCGGGGAGCTGTTTTTT

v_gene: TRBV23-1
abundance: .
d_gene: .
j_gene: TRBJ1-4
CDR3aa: CASSLIGGRTATTNEKLFF
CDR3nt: TGCGCCAGCAGTCTGATTGGGGGGAGGACGGCTACAACTAATGAAAAACTGTTTTTT

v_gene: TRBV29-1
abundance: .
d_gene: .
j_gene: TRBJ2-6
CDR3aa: CSVETDINSGANVLTF
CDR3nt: TGCAGCGTTGAAACAGATATCAACTCTGGGGCCAACGTCCTGACTTTC

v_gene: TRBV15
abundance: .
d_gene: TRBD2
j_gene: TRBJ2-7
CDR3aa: CATRSRGGSDEQYF
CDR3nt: TGTGCCACCAGGAGCCGCGGGGGGTCGGACGAGCAGTACTTC

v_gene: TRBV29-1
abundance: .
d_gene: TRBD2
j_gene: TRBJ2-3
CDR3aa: CSVREGPSTDTQYF
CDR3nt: TGCAGCGTTAGGGAGGGGCCGTCCACAGATACGCAGTATTTT

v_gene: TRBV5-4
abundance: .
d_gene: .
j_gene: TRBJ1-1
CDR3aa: CASSLPGGTEAFF
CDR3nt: TGTGCCAGCAGCTTGCCCGGGGGCACTGAAGCTTTCTTT

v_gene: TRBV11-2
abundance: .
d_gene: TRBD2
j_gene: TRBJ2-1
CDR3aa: CASSLDGRAHGEQFF
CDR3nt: TGTGCCAGCAGCTTAGACGGGAGGGCCCATGGTGAGCAGTTCTTC

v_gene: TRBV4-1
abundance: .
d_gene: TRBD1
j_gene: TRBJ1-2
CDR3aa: CASSQEGAPGQGHYGYTF
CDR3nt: TGCGCCAGCAGCCAAGAAGGGGCACCGGGACAGGGCCACTATGGCTACACCTTC

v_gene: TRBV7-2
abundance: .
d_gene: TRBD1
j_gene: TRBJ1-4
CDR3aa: CASSQGGMNEKLFF
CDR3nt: TGTGCCAGCAGCCAGGGGGGTATGAATGAAAAACTGTTTTTT

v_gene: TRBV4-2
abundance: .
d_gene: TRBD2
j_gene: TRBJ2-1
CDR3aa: CASSQEGLAGFTPEVVYNEQFF
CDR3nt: TGTGCCAGCAGCCAAGAAGGGCTAGCGGGATTTACTCCTGAGGTTGTTTACAATGAGCAGTTCTTC

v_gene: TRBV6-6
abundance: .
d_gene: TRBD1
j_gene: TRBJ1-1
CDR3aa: CATWDRLNTEAFF
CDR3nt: TGTGCCACCTGGGACAGACTGAACACTGAAGCTTTCTTT

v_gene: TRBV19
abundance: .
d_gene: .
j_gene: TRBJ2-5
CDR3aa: CASSPGGEETQYF
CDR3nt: TGTGCCAGTAGCCCCGGCGGGGAAGAGACCCAGTACTTC

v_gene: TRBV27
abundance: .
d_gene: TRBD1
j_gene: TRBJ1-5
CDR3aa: CASGTGSQPQHF
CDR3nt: TGTGCCAGCGGGACAGGGAGTCAGCCCCAGCATTTT

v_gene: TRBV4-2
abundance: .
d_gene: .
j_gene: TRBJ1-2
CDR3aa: CASSPGMGAEYGYTF
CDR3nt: TGTGCCAGCAGCCCAGGAATGGGGGCAGAATATGGCTACACCTTC

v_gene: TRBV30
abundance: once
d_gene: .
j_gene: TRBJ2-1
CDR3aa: CAWSVLINEQFF
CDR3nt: TGTGCCTGGAGTGTACTCATTAATGAGCAGTTCTTC

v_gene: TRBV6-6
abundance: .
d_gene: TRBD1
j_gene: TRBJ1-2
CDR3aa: CASSYYTGDGYTF
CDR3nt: TGTGCCAGCAGTTACTACACAGGGGATGGCTACACCTTC

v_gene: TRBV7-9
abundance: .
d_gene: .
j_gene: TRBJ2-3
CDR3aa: CASSQQYF
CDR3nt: TGTGCCAGCAGCCAGCAGTATTTT

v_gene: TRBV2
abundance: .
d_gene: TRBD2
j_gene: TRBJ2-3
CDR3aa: CASMGLAGRPSTDTQYF
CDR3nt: TGTGCCAGCATGGGGCTAGCGGGAAGACCCAGCACAGATACGCAGTATTTT

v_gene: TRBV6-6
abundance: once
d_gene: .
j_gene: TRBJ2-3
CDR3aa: CASSYRGRSTDTQYF
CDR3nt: TGTGCCAGCAGTTATAGAGGAAGGAGCACAGATACGCAGTATTTT

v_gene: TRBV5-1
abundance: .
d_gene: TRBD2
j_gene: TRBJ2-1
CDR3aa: CASSLVTSGSAYNEQFF
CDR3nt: TGCGCCAGCAGCTTGGTAACGAGCGGGAGCGCCTACAATGAGCAGTTCTTC

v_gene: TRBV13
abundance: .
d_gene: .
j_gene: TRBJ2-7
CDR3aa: CASSSGSYEQYF
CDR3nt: TGTGCCAGCAGTAGCGGTTCCTACGAGCAGTACTTC

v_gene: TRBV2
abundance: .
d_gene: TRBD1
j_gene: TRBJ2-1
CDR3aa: CASSLTGTGGVNEQFF
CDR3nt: TGTGCCAGCAGTTTAACCGGGACAGGGGGCGTAAATGAGCAGTTCTTC

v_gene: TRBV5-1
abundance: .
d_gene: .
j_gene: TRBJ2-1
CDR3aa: CASSQLYTTEQFF
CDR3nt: TGCGCCAGCAGCCAACTCTACACTACTGAGCAGTTCTTC

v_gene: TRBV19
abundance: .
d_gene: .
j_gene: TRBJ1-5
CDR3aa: CASSHGQRDQPQHF
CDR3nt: TGTGCCAGTAGCCACGGACAGCGAGATCAGCCCCAGCATTTT

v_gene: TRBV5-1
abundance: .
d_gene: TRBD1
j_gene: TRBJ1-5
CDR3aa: CASSLRDSQGPQHF
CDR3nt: TGCGCCAGCAGCTTGAGGGACAGCCAAGGGCCCCAGCATTTT

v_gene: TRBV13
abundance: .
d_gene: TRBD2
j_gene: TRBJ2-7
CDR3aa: CASSLEGLAGGEQYF
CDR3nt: TGTGCCAGCAGCTTAGAGGGCCTAGCGGGAGGCGAGCAGTACTTC

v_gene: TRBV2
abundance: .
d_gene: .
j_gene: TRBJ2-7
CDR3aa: CASSTGEIAYEQYF
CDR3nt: TGTGCCAGTTCGACAGGCGAGATTGCCTACGAGCAGTACTTC

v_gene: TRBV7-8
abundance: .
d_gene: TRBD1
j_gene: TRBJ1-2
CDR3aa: CASSHDRGPGYTF
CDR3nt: TGTGCCAGCAGCCACGACAGGGGGCCTGGCTACACCTTC

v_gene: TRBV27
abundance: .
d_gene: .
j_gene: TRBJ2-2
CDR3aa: CASSNKGHETGELFF
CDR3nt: TGTGCCAGCAGTAATAAGGGACACGAGACCGGGGAGCTGTTTTTT

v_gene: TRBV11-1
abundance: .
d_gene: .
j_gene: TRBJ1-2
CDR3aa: CASSFGANYGYTF
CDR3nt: TGTGCCAGCAGCTTCGGGGCTAACTATGGCTACACCTTC

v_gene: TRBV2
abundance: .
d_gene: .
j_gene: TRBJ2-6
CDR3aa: CARRPMGGRSGANVLTF
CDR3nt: TGTGCCAGGAGGCCTATGGGGGGACGCTCTGGGGCCAACGTCCTGACTTTC

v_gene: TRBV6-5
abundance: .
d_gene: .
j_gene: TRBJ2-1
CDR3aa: CASRGGGTLKQFF
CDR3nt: TGTGCCAGCAGAGGGGGGGGGACACTGAAGCAGTTCTTC

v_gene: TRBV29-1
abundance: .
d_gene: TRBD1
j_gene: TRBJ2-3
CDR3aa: CSVAGQGAADTQYF
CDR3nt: TGCAGCGTTGCGGGACAGGGGGCAGCAGATACGCAGTATTTT

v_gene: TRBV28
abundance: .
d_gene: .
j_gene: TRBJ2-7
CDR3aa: CASSDYQPSPDWSYEQYF
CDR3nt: TGTGCCAGCAGTGACTACCAACCTAGTCCCGACTGGAGCTACGAGCAGTACTTC

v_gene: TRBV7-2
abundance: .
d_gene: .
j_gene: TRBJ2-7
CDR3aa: CASSYAGEQYF
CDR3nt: TGTGCCAGCAGCTATGCGGGAGAGCAGTACTTC

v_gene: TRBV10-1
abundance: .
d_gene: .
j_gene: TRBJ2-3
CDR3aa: CASRNRDTCTDTQYF
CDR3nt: TGCGCCAGCAGAAACCGGGACACCTGCACAGATACGCAGTATTTT

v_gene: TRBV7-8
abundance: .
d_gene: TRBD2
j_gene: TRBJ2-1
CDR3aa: CASSRLAGVYNEQFF
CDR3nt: TGTGCCAGCAGCAGACTAGCGGGAGTATACAATGAGCAGTTCTTC

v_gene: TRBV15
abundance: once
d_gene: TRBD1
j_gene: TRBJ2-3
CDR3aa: CATSRDRAADTQYF
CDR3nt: TGTGCCACCAGCAGGGACAGGGCAGCAGATACGCAGTATTTT

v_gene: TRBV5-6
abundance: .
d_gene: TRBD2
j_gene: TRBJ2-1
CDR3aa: CASSLGGSVYNEQFF
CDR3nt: TGTGCCAGCAGCTTGGGCGGGAGTGTGTACAATGAGCAGTTCTTC

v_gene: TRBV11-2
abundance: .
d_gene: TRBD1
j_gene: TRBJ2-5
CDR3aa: CASSRWDRGQGTQYF
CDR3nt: TGTGCCAGCAGTCGGTGGGACAGGGGGCAAGGGACCCAGTACTTC

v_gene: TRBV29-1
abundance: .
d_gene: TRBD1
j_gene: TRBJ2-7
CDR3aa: CSARQGTYEQYF
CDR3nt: TGCAGCGCCCGACAGGGCACCTACGAGCAGTACTTC

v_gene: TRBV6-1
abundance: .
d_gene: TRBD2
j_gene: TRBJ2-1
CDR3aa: CASSREGGYNEQFF
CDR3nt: TGTGCCAGCAGCCGGGAGGGCGGATACAATGAGCAGTTCTTC